This T cell receptor beta chain was captured in a study of cytomegalovirus exposure and HLA in healthy donors. Study-wide results and caveats: A link between a missense DCLRE1C variant and TCR beta V- and J-gene trimming emerged from a later analysis.

Comments on this clone: The antigen is not known.

In nominal health when sampled, donors likely had unrecorded immune exposures nonetheless. Both 60 Vbeta primers and 13 Jbeta primers went into the PCR. Only in-frame clones appear in the TCRdb table, and some are missing; sequencing was by immunoSEQ multiplex PCR. The data show under 100,000 clones, 76% seen once. This receptor was identified in a man in his forties in good health and CMV-seronegative. Sequencing was done on a sample of PBMCs.

The CDR3 region is CASSLADTSYEQYF. The DNA for the CDR3 is TGTGCCAGCAGCTTGGCCGACACTTCCTACGAGCAGTACTTC. J is TRBJ2-7 and V is TRBV5-6; D remains unclear. CDR3 size: 14 residues. In germline, CDR1 is SGHDT, CDR2 YYEEEE. Trimming took 0 bases from V and 1 from J, leaving 8 bases between them.